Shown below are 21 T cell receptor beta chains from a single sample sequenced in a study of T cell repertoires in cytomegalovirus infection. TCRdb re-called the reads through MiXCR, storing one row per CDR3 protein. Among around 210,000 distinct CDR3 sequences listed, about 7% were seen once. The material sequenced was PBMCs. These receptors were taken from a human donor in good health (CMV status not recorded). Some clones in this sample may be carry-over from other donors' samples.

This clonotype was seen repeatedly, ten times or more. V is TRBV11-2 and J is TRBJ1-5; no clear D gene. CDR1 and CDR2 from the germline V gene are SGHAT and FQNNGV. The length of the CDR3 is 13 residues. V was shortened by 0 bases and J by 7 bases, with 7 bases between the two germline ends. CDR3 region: CASSLDGVQPQHF. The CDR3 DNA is TGTGCCAGCAGCTTAGATGGAGTCCAGCCCCAGCATTTT.

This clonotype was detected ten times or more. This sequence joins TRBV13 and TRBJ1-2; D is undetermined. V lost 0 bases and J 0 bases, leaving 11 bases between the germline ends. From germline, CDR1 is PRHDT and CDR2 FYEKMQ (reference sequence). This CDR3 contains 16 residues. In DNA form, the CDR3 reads TGTGCCAGCAGCTTAGGCGGGGAAAAGACTAACTATGGCTACACCTTC. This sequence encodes CASSLGGEKTNYGYTF.

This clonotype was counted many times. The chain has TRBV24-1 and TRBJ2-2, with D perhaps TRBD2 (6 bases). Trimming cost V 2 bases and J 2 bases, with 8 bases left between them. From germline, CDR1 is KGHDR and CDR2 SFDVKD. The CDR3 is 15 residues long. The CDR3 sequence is CATSDWGLNTGELFF. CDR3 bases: TGTGCCACCAGTGATTGGGGACTTAACACCGGGGAGCTGTTTTTT.

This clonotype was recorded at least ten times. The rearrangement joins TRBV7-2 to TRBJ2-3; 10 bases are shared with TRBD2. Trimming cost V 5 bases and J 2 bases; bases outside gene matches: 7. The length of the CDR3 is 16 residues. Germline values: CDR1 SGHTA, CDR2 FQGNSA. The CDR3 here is CASSPQAGGLTDTQYF. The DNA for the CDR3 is TGTGCCAGCAGCCCGCAAGCGGGGGGGCTCACAGATACGCAGTATTTT.

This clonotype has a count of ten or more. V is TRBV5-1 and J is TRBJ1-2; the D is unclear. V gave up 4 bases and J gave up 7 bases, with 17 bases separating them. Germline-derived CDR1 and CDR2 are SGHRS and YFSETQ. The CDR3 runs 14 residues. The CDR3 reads CASSPEPEGVGYTF. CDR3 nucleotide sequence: TGCGCCAGCAGCCCAGAACCTGAGGGTGTTGGCTACACCTTC.

The CDR3 region is CASSPSRSSYEQYF. CDR3 sequence (DNA): TGCGCCAGCAGCCCATCCCGATCATCCTACGAGCAGTACTTC. The V gene is TRBV5-1, the J gene TRBJ2-7; D ambiguous. The CDR3 is made up of 14 amino acids. Trimming removed 4 bases at V and 1 base at J, with 12 bases between. Germline values: CDR1 SGHRS, CDR2 YFSETQ.

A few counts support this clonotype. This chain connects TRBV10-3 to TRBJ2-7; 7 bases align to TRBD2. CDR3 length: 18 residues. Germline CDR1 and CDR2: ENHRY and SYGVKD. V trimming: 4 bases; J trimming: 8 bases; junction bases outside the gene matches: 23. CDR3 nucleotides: TGTGCCATCAGTGGGTCGCGGGGTGGGCGGGGGTATGCTACGCAGCAGTACTTC. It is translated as CAISGSRGGRGYATQQYF.

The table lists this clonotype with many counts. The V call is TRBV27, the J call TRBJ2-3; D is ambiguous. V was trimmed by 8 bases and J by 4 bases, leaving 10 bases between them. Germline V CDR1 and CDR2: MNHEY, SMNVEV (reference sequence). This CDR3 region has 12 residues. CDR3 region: CASGPLADTQYF. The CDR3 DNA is TGTGCCAGCGGGCCTTTAGCAGATACGCAGTATTTT.

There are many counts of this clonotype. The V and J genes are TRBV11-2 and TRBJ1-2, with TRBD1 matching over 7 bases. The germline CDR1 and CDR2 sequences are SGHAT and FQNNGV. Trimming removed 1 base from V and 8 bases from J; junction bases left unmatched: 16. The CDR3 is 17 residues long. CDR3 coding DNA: TGTGCCAGCAGCTTAGCGGGGTTTGACAGGGAGGTGCGCGGCTACACCTTC. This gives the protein CASSLAGFDREVRGYTF.

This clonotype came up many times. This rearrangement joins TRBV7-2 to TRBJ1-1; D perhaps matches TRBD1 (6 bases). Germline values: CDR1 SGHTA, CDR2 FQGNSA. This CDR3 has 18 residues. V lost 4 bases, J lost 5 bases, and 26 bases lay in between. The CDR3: CASSSNPGASDWYTEAFF. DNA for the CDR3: TGTGCCAGCAGCTCAAACCCGGGGGCGTCCGATTGGTATACTGAAGCTTTCTTT.

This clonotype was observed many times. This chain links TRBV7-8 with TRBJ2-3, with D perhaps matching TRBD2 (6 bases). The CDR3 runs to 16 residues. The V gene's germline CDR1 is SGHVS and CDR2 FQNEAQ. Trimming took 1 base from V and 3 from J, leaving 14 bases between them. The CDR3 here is CASSLELGRLTDTQYF. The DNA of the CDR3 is TGTGCCAGCAGCTTAGAACTCGGGAGACTTACAGATACGCAGTATTTT.

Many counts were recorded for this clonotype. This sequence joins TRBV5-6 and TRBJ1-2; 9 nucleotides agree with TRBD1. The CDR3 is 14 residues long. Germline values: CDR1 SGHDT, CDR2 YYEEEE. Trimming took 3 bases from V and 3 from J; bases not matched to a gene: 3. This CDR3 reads CASSSYRGHYGYTF. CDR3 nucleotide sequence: TGTGCCAGCAGCTCATACAGGGGGCACTATGGCTACACCTTC.

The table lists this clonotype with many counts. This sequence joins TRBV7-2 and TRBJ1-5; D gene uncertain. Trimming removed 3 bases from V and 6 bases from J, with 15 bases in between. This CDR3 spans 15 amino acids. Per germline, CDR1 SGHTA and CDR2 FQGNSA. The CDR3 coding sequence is TGTGCCAGCAGCTTCCTGCTTCAGGTCGGTCAGCCCCAGCATTTT. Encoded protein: CASSFLLQVGQPQHF.

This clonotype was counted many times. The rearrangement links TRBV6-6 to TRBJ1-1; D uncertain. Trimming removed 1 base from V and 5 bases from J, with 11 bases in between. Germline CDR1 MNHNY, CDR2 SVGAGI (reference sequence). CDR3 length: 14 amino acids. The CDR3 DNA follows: TGTGCCAGCAGTTACTTTTCCGTGAGGACTGAAGCTTTCTTT. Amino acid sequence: CASSYFSVRTEAFF.

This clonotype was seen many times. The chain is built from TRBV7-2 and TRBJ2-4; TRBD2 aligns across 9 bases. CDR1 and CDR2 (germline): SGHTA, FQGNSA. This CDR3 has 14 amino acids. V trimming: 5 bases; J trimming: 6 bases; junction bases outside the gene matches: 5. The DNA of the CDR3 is TGTGCCAGCAGCCCCGGGACTAGCCCAAACATTCAGTACTTC. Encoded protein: CASSPGTSPNIQYF.

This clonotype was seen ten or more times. The CDR3 loop reads CASSPRQGANAKNIQYF. The CDR3, as DNA: TGTGCCAGCAGTCCCCGACAGGGGGCCAACGCCAAAAACATTCAGTACTTC. The genes are TRBV27 and TRBJ2-4; 10 nucleotides match TRBD1. J gave up 1 base and V 5 bases, and 8 bases lay outside the gene matches. From germline, CDR1 is MNHEY and CDR2 SMNVEV (reference sequence). This CDR3 is 17 amino acids long.

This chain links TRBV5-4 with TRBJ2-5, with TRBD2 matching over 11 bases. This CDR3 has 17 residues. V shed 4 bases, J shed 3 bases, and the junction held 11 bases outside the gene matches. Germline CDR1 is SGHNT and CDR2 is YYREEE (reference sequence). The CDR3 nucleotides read TGTGCCAGCAGCCGAGCCGGTCCTAGCGGGGGGAAAGAGACCCAGTACTTC. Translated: CASSRAGPSGGKETQYF.

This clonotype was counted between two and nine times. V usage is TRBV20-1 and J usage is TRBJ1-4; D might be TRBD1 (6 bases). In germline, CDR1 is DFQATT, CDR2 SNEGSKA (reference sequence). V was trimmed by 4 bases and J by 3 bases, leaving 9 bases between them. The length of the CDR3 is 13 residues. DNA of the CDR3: TGCAGTGCTAAGGACAGCTCTAATGAAAAACTGTTTTTT. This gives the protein CSAKDSSNEKLFF.

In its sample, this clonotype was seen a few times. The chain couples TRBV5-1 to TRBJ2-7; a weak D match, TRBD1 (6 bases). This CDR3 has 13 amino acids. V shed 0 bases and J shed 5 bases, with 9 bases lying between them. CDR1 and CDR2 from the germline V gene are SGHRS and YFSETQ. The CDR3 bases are TGCGCCAGCAGCTTGGGGCCAGGGGACGAGCAGTACTTC. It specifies CASSLGPGDEQYF. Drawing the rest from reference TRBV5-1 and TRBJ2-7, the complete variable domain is KAGVTQTPRYLIKTRGQQVTLSCSPISGHRSVSWYQQTPGQGLQFLFEYFSETQRNKGNFPGRFSGRQFSNSRSEMNVSTLELGDSALYLCASSLGPGDEQYFGPGTRLTVT.

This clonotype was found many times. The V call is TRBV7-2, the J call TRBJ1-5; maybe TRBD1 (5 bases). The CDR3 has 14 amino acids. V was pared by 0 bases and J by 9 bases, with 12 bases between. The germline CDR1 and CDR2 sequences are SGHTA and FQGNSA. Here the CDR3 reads CASSLAYEGRPQHF. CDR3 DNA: TGTGCCAGCAGCTTAGCGTACGAGGGACGGCCCCAGCATTTT.

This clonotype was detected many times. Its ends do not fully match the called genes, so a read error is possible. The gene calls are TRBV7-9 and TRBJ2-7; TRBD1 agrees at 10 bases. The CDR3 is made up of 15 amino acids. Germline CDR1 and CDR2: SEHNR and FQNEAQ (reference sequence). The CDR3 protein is CASSLGQGGSSEQYF. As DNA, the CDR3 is TGTGCCAGCAGCCTAGGACAGGGGGGGTCCTCCGAGCAGTACTTC.